The 5 T cell receptor beta chains reported below all come from one sample, sequenced in a study of blood T cell repertoires in COVID-19. Method: immunoSEQ multiplex PCR; TCRdb's copy keeps in-frame clones and lacks some. The profile shows 130,000 or so clones, around 83% of them singletons. The sample was PBMCs or T cells enriched from blood (not recorded which). The receptors here all came from a woman aged 25-40 years who had recovered from COVID-19.

The chain recombines TRBV4-1 with TRBJ1-2; D is possibly TRBD1 (5 bases). V was pared by 2 bases and J by 7 bases, with 17 bases between. The CDR3 sequence is 15 residues long. The germline gives CDR1 MGHRA, CDR2 YSYEKL. The CDR3 spells CASSQPYFQGSGYTF. DNA of the CDR3: TGCGCCAGCAGCCAACCGTACTTTCAGGGTTCTGGCTACACCTTC.

This rearrangement joins TRBV5-1 to TRBJ2-1, with 8 positions matching TRBD2. Germline CDR1 SGHRS, CDR2 YFSETQ. Trimming removed 0 bases from V and 0 bases from J; junction bases left unmatched: 14. This CDR3 is built from 20 residues. CDR3 nucleotides: TGCGCCAGCAGCTTGGGGGGAGCGGGAGCGATGCCAAGCTCCTACAATGAGCAGTTCTTC. As protein: CASSLGGAGAMPSSYNEQFF.

The rearrangement uses TRBV14 and TRBJ2-1, with D uncertain. From germline, CDR1 is SGHDN and CDR2 FVKESK. V gave up 2 bases and J gave up 6 bases, with 5 bases separating them. This CDR3 is built from 12 residues. CDR3 in amino acids: CASSQQVNEQFF. CDR3 coding DNA: TGTGCCAGCAGCCAACAGGTCAATGAGCAGTTCTTC.

The chain carries TRBV15 and TRBJ1-6; 7 nucleotides align to TRBD1. The V gene end was trimmed by 6 bases and the J gene end by 1 base; junction bases not matched to a gene: 3. Germline V gene data show CDR1 as LNHNV and CDR2 as YYDKDF (reference sequence). The CDR3 covers 15 residues. As DNA, the CDR3 is TGTGCCACCAGGGGACAGACTTCCTATAATTCACCCCTCCACTTT. Translated: CATRGQTSYNSPLHF.

This chain uses TRBV2 with TRBJ1-3; 7 bases are a match to TRBD1. Germline-derived CDR1 and CDR2 are SNHLY and FYNNEI. The CDR3 consists of 16 residues. J was trimmed by 0 bases and V by 4 bases; bases with no gene match: 6. The CDR3 DNA follows: TGTGCCAGCAGTGCCGGACAGGCGATCTCTGGAAACACCATATATTTT. Translated, it gives CASSAGQAISGNTIYF.